The rows below give T cell receptor beta chains drawn from one sample of a study of early stage breast cancer tumors. TCRdb's table, derived via immunoSEQ multiplex PCR, lists solely in-frame clones and lacks some. The sample lists tens of thousands of clones; 75% to 85% were seen once. Specimen: blood. These receptors were collected from a person in their sixties with breast cancer. The conserved cysteine and the conserved F or W are not part of the CDR3 here.

V	J	CDR3
TRBV5-6	TRBJ2-3	ASSFTGVGDSQY
TRBV7-3	TRBJ2-3	ASSLAGGTDTQY
TRBV15	TRBJ2-2	ATRTRETGGELF
TRBV4-3	TRBJ1-1	ASSPRQGEVTEAF
TRBV19	TRBJ2-2	ASSIGGRGTGELF
TRBV11-2	TRBJ2-3	ASRGLSTDTQY
TRBV7-2	TRBJ2-1	ASSLNRAGWVEQF
TRBV9	TRBJ1-2	ASSVEGQEFNDYGYT
TRBV4-1	TRBJ1-2	ASSQELQANYGYT
TRBV9	TRBJ2-1	ASSGLAGFNEQF
TRBV7-8	TRBJ2-1	ASSFTTGNEQF
TRBV27	TRBJ2-7	ASSLGLAGLKGSSYEQY
TRBV27	TRBJ1-1	ASRKQGGWTEAF
TRBV18	TRBJ2-5	ASSSLVAEETQY
TRBV4-1	TRBJ2-1	ASNLGGGRHNEQF
TRBV28	TRBJ1-2	ASSLGAGGGYT
TRBV2	TRBJ2-3	ASSGQGGYTDTQY
TRBV27	TRBJ1-1	ASSFLRGTEAF
TRBV7-9	TRBJ2-5	ASSLHGLEGTQY
TRBV28	TRBJ1-1	ASTPGQGADTEAF
TRBV7-6	TRBJ2-3	ASSATTLSTDTQY
TRBV19	TRBJ2-5	ASSMVSDQETQY
TRBV30	TRBJ1-1	AWSWSTEAF
TRBV5-4	TRBJ2-3	ASSSSGSTDTQY
TRBV19	TRBJ2-1	ASSMTSGPYNEQF
TRBV30	TRBJ2-2	AWSGGLAGAFTGELF
TRBV30	TRBJ2-6	AWDNSGANVLT
TRBV28	TRBJ2-3	ASSPSPGLAAFSGTDTQY
TRBV6-5	.	ASSLGGPSYEQY
TRBV18	TRBJ2-7	ASSPGQGGSYEQY
TRBV7-2	TRBJ1-5	ASSPAEGWSNQPQH
TRBV10-1	TRBJ2-1	ASSTGETSGSNEQF
TRBV25-1	TRBJ1-2	ASSEPQGGYGYT
TRBV7-7	TRBJ2-1	ASSSQETSGYNEQF
TRBV2	TRBJ1-1	ASHRGMNTEAF
TRBV19	TRBJ2-1	ASSIDPGTLRQF
TRBV11-3	TRBJ1-5	ASSWPRGPQH
TRBV18	TRBJ1-2	ASSPPLSGLNYGYT
TRBV11-2	TRBJ1-5	ASSLGPEEPQH
TRBV9	TRBJ2-4	ASSPKGGEENIQY
TRBV7-6	TRBJ2-7	ASSLGLAGTIYEQY
TRBV29-1	TRBJ2-1	SVVKLAGVVYEQF
TRBV11-2	TRBJ2-3	ASSLATLAGGTDTQY
TRBV11-3	TRBJ2-1	ASSRSPQLAVNNEQF
TRBV5-1	TRBJ1-1	ASSPWTGGGTEAF
TRBV7-9	TRBJ2-7	ASSLNLASYEQY
TRBV5-3	TRBJ2-7	ARSLGTSNHEQY
TRBV6-5	TRBJ2-1	ASSPVSNEQF
TRBV7-2	TRBJ2-7	ASSHGQGGLAGWAYEQY
TRBV7-6	TRBJ2-1	ASSQIPEGEF
TRBV5-1	TRBJ2-3	ASSLAPSGRGSTDTQY
TRBV7-9	TRBJ1-1	ASSSNRGQNEAF
TRBV20-1	TRBJ2-1	SARAGGEQF
TRBV9	TRBJ2-2	ASSVRSVNTGELF
TRBV28	TRBJ2-7	ASSLTGAAYEQY